The sequence of this TCR beta chain was determined in a study of response to subunit inactivated influenza vaccine. A note on this clonotype: No antigen is known for it.

From the RT-PCR reads, TCRdb called clonotypes with MiXCR, one entry per CDR3 protein. Of about 650,000 distinct CDR3 sequences listed, around 16% are singletons. Per germline, CDR1 ENHRY and CDR2 SYGVKD. With 2 bases removed from V and 4 bases from J, the gap between germline ends came to 18 bases. There are 17 residues in the CDR3. General observations from the study: Each seasonal influenza vaccination recruits few new T cells, the authors suggested.

The rearrangement uses TRBV10-3 and TRBJ1-5, with D possibly TRBD1 on 5 matching bases. The specimen was PBMCs from blood, collected about 11 days after vaccination. The sequence was obtained from a man aged 45-65 years who received an inactivated influenza vaccine. The CDR3 here is CAISETEGGTENQPQHF. The CDR3 DNA is TGTGCCATCAGTGAGACCGAAGGCGGGACGGAAAATCAGCCCCAGCATTTT.